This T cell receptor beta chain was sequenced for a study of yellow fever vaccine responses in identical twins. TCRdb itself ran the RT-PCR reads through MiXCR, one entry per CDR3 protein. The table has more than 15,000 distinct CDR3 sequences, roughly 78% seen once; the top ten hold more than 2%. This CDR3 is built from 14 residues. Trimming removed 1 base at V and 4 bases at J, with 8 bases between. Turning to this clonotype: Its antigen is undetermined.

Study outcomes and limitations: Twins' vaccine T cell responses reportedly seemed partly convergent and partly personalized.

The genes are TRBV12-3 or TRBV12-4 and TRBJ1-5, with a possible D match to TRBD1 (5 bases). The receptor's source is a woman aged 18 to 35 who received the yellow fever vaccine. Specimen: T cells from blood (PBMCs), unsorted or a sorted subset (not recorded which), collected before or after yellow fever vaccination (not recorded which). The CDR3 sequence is CASSLEQVNQPQHF. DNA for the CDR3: TGTGCCAGCAGTTTAGAACAGGTTAATCAGCCCCAGCATTTT.